Listed below are T cell receptor beta chains from one sample, sequenced in a study of blood T cell repertoires in COVID-19. Sequencing used immunoSEQ multiplex PCR; TCRdb keeps in-frame clones, though not all of them. The sample records roughly 170,000 clones, approximately 80% being singletons. The sample was PBMCs or T cells enriched from blood (not recorded which). All receptors come from a man aged 50 to 59 who had recovered from COVID-19. The CDR3 runs from the conserved cysteine through the conserved F or W. A D gene is named only where the DNA matches it firmly. Size is omitted from some rows. Given values are once, few, many or a class for expanded clones.

length,size,J,V,D,CDR3,DNA
13,.,TRBJ2-3,TRBV7-2,.,CASRADYTDTQYF,TGTGCCAGTCGCGCGGACTACACAGATACGCAGTATTTT
18,.,TRBJ2-5,TRBV7-2,TRBD2,CASSLHYPAGTSSETQYF,TGTGCCAGCAGCCTACATTACCCGGCCGGGACTAGCAGTGAGACCCAGTACTTC
16,once,TRBJ1-2,TRBV7-2,.,CASSSTTPQGRHGYTF,TGTGCCAGCAGCTCAACTACGCCTCAGGGGCGACATGGCTACACCTTC
15,.,TRBJ2-2,TRBV4-2,.,CASSLEALNTGELFF,TGTGCCAGCAGCCTTGAAGCCCTGAACACCGGGGAGCTGTTTTTT
13,.,TRBJ2-5,TRBV10-3,.,CAISESAQETQYF,TGTGCCATCAGTGAGTCAGCCCAAGAGACCCAGTACTTC
15,.,TRBJ1-2,TRBV6-6,TRBD1,CASSYSGQRLYGYTF,TGTGCCAGCAGTTACTCGGGACAGCGCCTCTATGGCTACACCTTC
13,once,TRBJ1-1,TRBV5-1,.,CASSLGEATEAFF,TGCGCCAGCAGCTTAGGCGAGGCAACTGAAGCTTTCTTT
13,.,TRBJ2-5,TRBV11-3,TRBD2,CASSRGVQETQYF,TGTGCCAGCAGCCGGGGGGTGCAGGAGACCCAGTACTTC
15,once,TRBJ1-1,TRBV11-2,TRBD1,CASSFSVSGTDQAFF,TGTGCCAGCAGCTTTAGTGTCTCCGGGACAGACCAAGCTTTCTTT
16,.,TRBJ1-1,TRBV5-1,TRBD1,CASSFWTGELNTEAFF,TGCGCCAGCAGCTTTTGGACAGGCGAATTGAACACTGAAGCTTTCTTT
13,.,TRBJ1-4,TRBV7-9,.,CASSLGRDEKLFF,TGTGCCAGCAGCTTAGGGAGGGATGAAAAACTGTTTTTT
15,.,TRBJ2-5,TRBV5-6,.,CASSRRRGYQETQYF,TGTGCCAGCAGCCGCCGAAGGGGGTACCAAGAGACCCAGTACTTC
13,.,TRBJ2-7,TRBV5-1,.,CASSFASPYEQYF,TGCGCCAGCAGCTTCGCGAGTCCCTACGAGCAGTACTTC
13,.,TRBJ2-7,TRBV28,.,CASRVAGTYEQYF,TGTGCCAGCAGGGTTGCAGGGACCTACGAGCAGTACTTC
15,.,TRBJ2-1,TRBV9,TRBD2,CASTRGLAQNNEQFF,TGTGCCAGCACCAGAGGACTAGCGCAAAACAATGAGCAGTTCTTC
14,.,TRBJ1-2,TRBV6-5,TRBD1,CASRATGRTYGYTF,TGTGCCAGCAGGGCGACAGGGCGAACCTATGGCTACACCTTC
21,few,TRBJ1-1,TRBV2,TRBD1,CASSDSGDRASSYWMNTEAFF,TGTGCCAGCAGTGACTCCGGGGACAGGGCCTCTTCCTACTGGATGAACACTGAAGCTTTCTTT
14,.,TRBJ2-5,TRBV5-1,TRBD1,CASSLAGTDETQYF,TGCGCCAGCAGCTTGGCCGGGACAGACGAGACCCAGTACTTC
17,.,TRBJ2-2,TRBV11-2,.,CASSLEIRTANTGELFF,TGTGCCAGCAGCTTAGAAATCAGGACAGCGAACACCGGGGAGCTGTTTTTT
14,once,TRBJ1-2,TRBV5-1,.,CASSRQQGNYGYTF,TGCGCCAGCAGCCGTCAACAGGGTAACTATGGCTACACCTTC
13,.,TRBJ1-5,TRBV6-5,.,CASWTFSNQPQHF,TGTGCCAGCTGGACATTTAGCAATCAGCCCCAGCATTTT
14,.,TRBJ1-1,TRBV6-5,.,CASSLPSGSTEAFF,TGTGCCAGCAGTTTACCTTCAGGATCCACTGAAGCTTTCTTT
15,.,TRBJ1-2,TRBV6-5,.,CASSYSPSGIGGYTF,TGTGCCAGCAGTTACTCGCCCTCAGGGATAGGTGGCTACACCTTC
14,.,TRBJ1-5,TRBV6-6,.,CASSYYGGYQPQHF,TGTGCCAGCAGTTACTATGGAGGGTATCAGCCCCAGCATTTT
18,.,TRBJ2-2,TRBV27,.,CASSFRVQMVANTGELFF,TGTGCCAGCAGTTTCAGGGTTCAGATGGTCGCGAACACCGGGGAGCTGTTTTTT
13,.,TRBJ1-2,TRBV7-9,.,CASSLGRFYGYTF,TGTGCCAGCAGCTTAGGCAGATTCTATGGCTACACCTTC
15,.,TRBJ2-2,TRBV7-3,.,CASSLGLAPTGELFF,TGTGCCAGCAGCCTCGGGCTAGCCCCTACCGGGGAGCTGTTTTTT